One and the same sample provided the 22 T cell receptor beta chains below, sequenced in a study of blood T cells in healthy people across ages. Through a sample-barcoded 5' primer and a J-beta primer mix, a second PCR was run for roughly 7 to 12 cycles. TCRdb passed the 5' RACE reads through MiXCR, listing each CDR3 protein once. This sample has around 780,000 distinct CDR3 sequences, with approximately 60% found just once. Material: blood. All receptors come from a man aged 40-49 years in good health.

The rearrangement joins TRBV12-3 or TRBV12-4 to TRBJ1-2; the D is unclear. V lost 5 bases and J 4 bases, leaving 11 bases between the germline ends. This CDR3 comprises 13 residues. The CDR3 here is CASSHTQSYGYTF. Written as DNA, the CDR3 is TGTGCCAGCAGTCATACACAAAGCTATGGCTACACCTTC.

The chain recombines TRBV29-1 with TRBJ2-5, with 9 bases aligning to TRBD1. This CDR3 region has 12 residues. V was pared by 3 bases and J by 11 bases, with 7 bases of the junction left unmatched. Germline assignment: CDR1 SQVTM and CDR2 ANQGSEA. CDR3 nucleotides: TGCAGCGTTGAGGGACAGGGTATCGGGCAGTACTTC. It encodes CSVEGQGIGQYF. Supplemented by reference TRBV29-1 and TRBJ2-5, the full variable domain reads SAVISQKPSRDICQRGTSLTIQCQVDSQVTMMFWYRQQPGQSLTLIATANQGSEATYESGFVIDKFPISRPNLTFSTLTVSNMSPEDSSIYLCSVEGQGIGQYFGPGTRLLVL.

This clonotype was detected only a few times. This chain joins TRBV6-2 or TRBV6-3 and TRBJ2-5; tentatively, D is TRBD1 (5 bases). The germline V and J ends were trimmed by 5 bases and 2 bases, with 9 bases remaining between them. Germline V gene sequence: CDR1 MNHEY, CDR2 SVGEGT. CDR3 length: 13 residues. The CDR3, as DNA: TGTGCCAGCAGTGACAGATTACAAGAGACCCAGTACTTC. Translation gives CASSDRLQETQYF.

This clonotype was found a few times. The V and J genes are TRBV29-1 and TRBJ2-5; D call uncertain. V was clipped by 2 bases and J by 5 bases, with 6 bases between them. The CDR3 consists of 11 residues. Germline loops: CDR1 SQVTM, CDR2 ANQGSEA. The CDR3 protein is CSVEIFETQYF. CDR3 coding DNA: TGCAGCGTTGAAATCTTTGAGACCCAGTACTTC.

The V call is TRBV7-2, the J call TRBJ1-6, with D possibly matching TRBD1 (5 bases). This CDR3 region has 18 residues. V shed 5 bases and J shed 1 base, with 18 bases lying between them. CDR1 and CDR2 from the germline V gene are SGHTA and FQGNSA. The chain's CDR3 is CASSQFETGGSYNSPLHF. The CDR3 bases are TGTGCCAGCAGCCAGTTTGAAACAGGAGGGTCCTATAATTCACCCCTCCACTTT. The full variable domain, its missing parts supplied by reference TRBV7-2 and TRBJ1-6, is GAGVSQSPSNKVTEKGKDVELRCDPISGHTALYWYRQSLGQGLEFLIYFQGNSAPDKSGLPSDRFSAERTGGSVSTLTIQRTQQEDSAVYLCASSQFETGGSYNSPLHFGNGTRLTVT.

The rearrangement links TRBV7-9 to TRBJ2-5; unclear D gene. Trimming took off 7 bases at V and 5 bases at J, with 11 bases between the two ends. Germline V lookup: CDR1 SEHNR, CDR2 FQNEAQ (reference sequence). The CDR3 loop spans 12 amino acids. This CDR3 is CASTSGRETQYF. The DNA of the CDR3 is TGTGCCAGCACCTCTGGTCGGGAGACCCAGTACTTC.

This clonotype came up many times. The chain has TRBV20-1 and TRBJ2-7, with 11 bases fitting TRBD2. There are 15 residues in the CDR3. Per germline, CDR1 DFQATT and CDR2 SNEGSKA (reference sequence). Unmatched junction bases numbered 7, after V lost 5 bases and J lost 1 base. The CDR3 DNA follows: TGCAGTGCTTCCAAGTCTAGCGGGGGGTCCTACGAGCAGTACTTC. Its translation is CSASKSSGGSYEQYF.

This clonotype showed up just once. The chain links TRBV20-1 to TRBJ2-1, with 7 positions matching TRBD2. Germline V gene sequence: CDR1 DFQATT, CDR2 SNEGSKA (reference sequence). Trimming took 0 bases from V and 5 from J; bases not matched to a gene: 7. This CDR3 is 15 amino acids long. CDR3 sequence (DNA): TGCAGTGCTAGAGAAGGACTAGTTCCTAACAATGAGCAGTTCTTC. Its protein product is CSAREGLVPNNEQFF.

The V and J genes are TRBV20-1 and TRBJ2-1; the D call may be TRBD1 or TRBD2 (7 bases each). Germline V CDR1 and CDR2: DFQATT, SNEGSKA (reference sequence). The CDR3 length is 16 residues. V shed 0 bases and J shed 4 bases, with 16 bases lying between them. The CDR3: CSARDLQGGGYNEQFF. The CDR3 DNA sequence: TGCAGTGCTAGAGATCTGCAGGGGGGGGGATACAATGAGCAGTTCTTC.

Only one count was recorded for this clonotype. The gene calls are TRBV28 and TRBJ2-3; D is unresolved. This CDR3 comprises 17 residues. Trimming pared 6 bases from V and 0 bases from J, leaving 19 bases between. The germline gives CDR1 MDHEN, CDR2 SYDVKM. The CDR3 reads CASRRTTDRLSTDTQYF. The CDR3, as DNA: TGTGCCAGCAGGAGAACGACGGACCGTTTAAGCACAGATACGCAGTATTTT.

The chain carries TRBV28 and TRBJ2-1; the D is unclear. CDR3 length equals 14 residues. Trimming cost V 2 bases and J 3 bases, with 8 bases left between them. From germline, CDR1 is MDHEN and CDR2 SYDVKM. In nucleotides, the CDR3 is TGTGCCAGCAGTTTAGAGGTCTTCTACAATGAGCAGTTCTTC. It yields the protein CASSLEVFYNEQFF.

The chain combines TRBV4-2 with TRBJ2-3, with 8 positions matching TRBD2. Trimming removed 0 bases from V and 1 base from J; junction bases left unmatched: 6. Germline V gene data show CDR1 as LGHNA and CDR2 as YNFKEQ. The CDR3 length is 17 residues. CDR3 amino acids: CASSQDLRGGGTDTQYF. The CDR3 nucleotides are TGTGCCAGCAGCCAAGATCTCCGGGGGGGCGGCACAGATACGCAGTATTTT.

This chain connects TRBV3-1 to TRBJ1-4; 7 bases line up with TRBD1. The CDR3 has 13 amino acids. Germline CDR1 is LGHDT and CDR2 is YNNKEL (reference sequence). Trimming took 5 bases from V and 8 from J; bases not matched to a gene: 5. CDR3 sequence: CASSARGSEKLFF. Here the CDR3 DNA reads TGTGCCAGCAGCGCCAGGGGGTCCGAAAAACTGTTTTTT.

The chain has TRBV2 and TRBJ2-1; maybe TRBD2 (6 bases). The germline V gene has CDR1 SNHLY and CDR2 FYNNEI. This CDR3 comprises 15 residues. Trimming took off 9 bases at V and 4 bases at J, with 19 bases between the two ends. The CDR3 region is CAREGQGGGYNEQFF. The CDR3 nucleotides read TGTGCCAGAGAGGGGCAGGGAGGAGGGTACAATGAGCAGTTCTTC.

This chain connects TRBV29-1 to TRBJ2-7, with unresolved D. Between the trimmed V and J ends, which lost 4 bases and 1 base, there was a span of 14 bases. This CDR3 contains 14 residues. Germline CDR1 SQVTM, CDR2 ANQGSEA. This CDR3 is CSVGILPSSYEQYF. The CDR3 DNA reads as TGCAGCGTTGGTATACTTCCTTCATCCTACGAGCAGTACTTC.

This clonotype was counted only a few times. The chain joins TRBV12-3 or TRBV12-4 to TRBJ2-5, with 14 nucleotides matching TRBD2. This CDR3 region has 16 residues. With 5 bases clipped from V and 3 bases from J, the junction kept 5 bases outside the gene matches. In DNA, the CDR3 is TGTGCCAGCAGTAAATCGGGACTAGCGGGGGAAGAGACCCAGTACTTC. Translation: CASSKSGLAGEETQYF.

This clonotype has just a few counts. This sequence joins TRBV10-3 and TRBJ2-7; unclear D gene. The V gene's germline CDR1 is ENHRY and CDR2 SYGVKD. The CDR3 loop spans 12 amino acids. Between the trimmed V and J ends, which lost 0 bases and 4 bases, there was a span of 4 bases. The CDR3 loop reads CAISESLYEQYF. In nucleotides, the CDR3 is TGTGCCATCAGTGAGTCTTTGTACGAGCAGTACTTC.

This clonotype was picked up a small number of times. The V and J genes are TRBV12-3 or TRBV12-4 and TRBJ2-7; 11 bases are a match to TRBD1. CDR3 length: 16 amino acids. V lost 1 base, J lost 6 bases, and 8 bases stayed unmatched. CDR3 in amino acids: CASSLEAGTGGSEQYF. CDR3 DNA: TGTGCCAGCAGTTTAGAGGCCGGGACAGGGGGATCCGAGCAGTACTTC.

J is TRBJ1-5 and V is TRBV18; tentatively, D is TRBD1 (5 bases). Per the germline V gene, CDR1 is KGHSH and CDR2 is LQKENI. V was shortened by 3 bases and J by 5 bases, with 14 bases between the two germline ends. CDR3 size: 15 residues. The CDR3 DNA follows: TGTGCCAGCTCACCCTCAGGGCTTTTGGATCAGCCCCAGCATTTT. It yields the protein CASSPSGLLDQPQHF.

A few counts support this clonotype. The V and J genes are TRBV7-2 and TRBJ2-7, with D perhaps TRBD1 (6 bases). The germline V and J ends were trimmed by 4 bases and 3 bases, with 16 bases remaining between them. This CDR3 is 15 amino acids long. CDR1 SGHTA and CDR2 FQGNSA come from the germline V gene. CDR3 in amino acids: CASSSQTGTNYEQYF. The CDR3 bases are TGTGCCAGCAGCTCACAGACAGGCACTAACTACGAGCAGTACTTC.

The rearrangement uses TRBV29-1 and TRBJ2-1, with TRBD2 identical over 7 bases. Germline lookup yields CDR1 SQVTM and CDR2 ANQGSEA. The V segment lost 6 bases and the J segment 10 bases; nucleotides outside the gene matches: 12. The CDR3 has 13 amino acids. This CDR3 reads CSVTSPVGYEQFF. The CDR3 nucleotides read TGCAGCGTGACTAGCCCTGTGGGCTACGAGCAGTTCTTC.

The V and J genes are TRBV25-1 and TRBJ1-2, with D perhaps matching TRBD1 (5 bases). The CDR3 totals 12 residues. Trimming removed 6 bases at V and 6 bases at J, with 11 bases between. Germline V lookup: CDR1 MGHDK, CDR2 SYGVNS. For the CDR3, the DNA is TGTGCCAGCAGCAATGTAGGGGATGGCTACACCTTC. Its translation: CASSNVGDGYTF.